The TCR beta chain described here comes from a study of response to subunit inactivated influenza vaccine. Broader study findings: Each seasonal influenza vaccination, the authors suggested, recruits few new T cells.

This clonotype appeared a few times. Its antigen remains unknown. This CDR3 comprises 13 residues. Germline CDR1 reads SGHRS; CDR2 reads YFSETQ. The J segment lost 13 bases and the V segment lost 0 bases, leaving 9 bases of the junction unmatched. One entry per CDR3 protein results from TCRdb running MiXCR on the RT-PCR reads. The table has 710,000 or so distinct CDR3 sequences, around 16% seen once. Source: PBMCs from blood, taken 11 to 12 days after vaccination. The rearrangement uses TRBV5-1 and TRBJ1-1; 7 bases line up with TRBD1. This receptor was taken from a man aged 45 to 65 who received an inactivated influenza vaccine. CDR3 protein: CASSLEDRSGVFF. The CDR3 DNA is TGCGCCAGCAGCTTGGAGGACAGGTCGGGGGTTTTCTTT. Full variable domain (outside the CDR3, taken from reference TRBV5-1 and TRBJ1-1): KAGVTQTPRYLIKTRGQQVTLSCSPISGHRSVSWYQQTPGQGLQFLFEYFSETQRNKGNFPGRFSGRQFSNSRSEMNVSTLELGDSALYLCASSLEDRSGVFFGQGTRLTVV.